The 30 T cell receptor beta chains below were found in one sample sequenced in a study of cytomegalovirus exposure and HLA in healthy donors. PCR employed 60 Vbeta and 13 Jbeta primers. Data came from immunoSEQ multiplex PCR; TCRdb stores just in-frame clones and leaves some out. The data hold approximately 150,000 clones, with roughly 77% observed a single time. The material sequenced was PBMCs. The receptor set was obtained from a man aged 40-49 years in good health and CMV-seronegative.

In this sample, this clone turned up a few times. CDR3 nucleotides: TGCGCCAGCAGCACCGGGACTAGCGGGGGAGATACGCAGTATTTT. Residues: CASSTGTSGGDTQYF. This chain connects TRBV5-1 to TRBJ2-3, with 14 bases matching TRBD2. CDR3 length: 15 residues. Germline V gene sequence: CDR1 SGHRS, CDR2 YFSETQ. With 4 bases clipped from V and 5 bases from J, the junction kept 3 bases outside the gene matches.

V gene TRBV30 combines with J gene TRBJ2-3, with 9 bases identical to TRBD1. Losses at the gene ends were 7 bases for V and 1 base for J; bases not matched to a gene: 3. Germline CDR1 reads GTSNPN; CDR2 reads SVGIG (reference sequence). The CDR3 spans 13 residues. CDR3 protein: CASWTGGTDTQYF. The DNA of the CDR3 is TGTGCCTCATGGACAGGGGGCACAGATACGCAGTATTTT.

This clone has just one count. This sequence joins TRBV9 and TRBJ2-1, with a weak D call TRBD1 (6 bases). Trimming took off 3 bases at V and 6 bases at J, with 13 bases between the two ends. This CDR3 comprises 14 residues. Germline CDR1 reads SGDLS; CDR2 reads YYNGEE. CDR3 nucleotide sequence: TGTGCCAGCAGCGAGACAGGTACAGTCAATGAGCAGTTCTTC. Translation: CASSETGTVNEQFF. Full variable domain (outside the CDR3, taken from reference TRBV9 and TRBJ2-1): DSGVTQTPKHLITATGQRVTLRCSPRSGDLSVYWYQQSLDQGLQFLIQYYNGEERAKGNILERFSAQQFPDLHSELNLSSLELGDSALYFCASSETGTVNEQFFGPGTRLTVL.

V usage is TRBV7-2 and J usage is TRBJ1-2, with TRBD1 identical over 7 bases. V gave up 2 bases and J gave up 8 bases; unmatched junction bases: 11. Germline CDR1 and CDR2: SGHTA and FQGNSA. CDR3 length: 15 amino acids. This CDR3 is CASSLTEQGFWGYTF. In nucleotides, the CDR3 is TGTGCCAGCAGCTTAACTGAACAGGGGTTCTGGGGCTACACCTTC.

The chain employs TRBV18 and TRBJ1-5, with D perhaps matching TRBD1 (6 bases). Germline CDR1 is KGHSH and CDR2 is LQKENI. The CDR3 has 14 amino acids. V gave up 2 bases and J gave up 7 bases, with 12 bases separating them. The CDR3 here is CASSPEAGEQPQHF. The CDR3 nucleotides are TGTGCCAGCTCACCAGAGGCAGGGGAGCAGCCCCAGCATTTT.

The V gene is TRBV5-6, the J gene TRBJ1-5; D might be TRBD1 (5 bases). The CDR3 length is 16 residues. Germline V CDR1 and CDR2: SGHDT, YYEEEE. V shed 0 bases and J shed 3 bases, with 13 bases lying between them. The CDR3 bases are TGTGCCAGCAGCTTGGGGGAGGGGACCGTCAATCAGCCCCAGCATTTT. Amino acids: CASSLGEGTVNQPQHF.

This clone was observed a single time. The chain has TRBV18 and TRBJ2-7; TRBD2 aligns across 8 bases. The germline CDR1 and CDR2 sequences are KGHSH and LQKENI. V shed 5 bases, J shed 2 bases, and the junction held 17 bases outside the gene matches. The CDR3 loop spans 18 amino acids. CDR3 region: CASSAIIGGGDAAYEQYF. CDR3 in DNA: TGTGCCAGCTCAGCCATTATCGGGGGGGGCGACGCGGCCTACGAGCAGTACTTC.

The V gene is TRBV5-4, the J gene TRBJ1-4; D remains ambiguous. Germline V gene sequence: CDR1 SGHNT, CDR2 YYREEE (reference sequence). The CDR3 covers 14 residues. V was cut by 4 bases and J by 4 bases, with 11 bases left in between. The CDR3 coding sequence is TGTGCCAGCAGCGGATCCGGGGATAATGAAAAACTGTTTTTT. It encodes CASSGSGDNEKLFF.

The chain recombines TRBV28 with TRBJ1-4, with D possibly TRBD1 on 5 matching bases. Trimming left V 5 bases short and J 4 bases short, with 20 bases between. Germline V CDR1 and CDR2: MDHEN, SYDVKM. The CDR3 runs to 17 residues. The CDR3 sequence: CASSPPLSTGGNEKLFF. Here the CDR3 DNA reads TGTGCCAGCAGTCCCCCCCTTAGTACAGGCGGTAATGAAAAACTGTTTTTT. Supplemented by reference TRBV28 and TRBJ1-4, the full variable domain reads DVKVTQSSRYLVKRTGEKVFLECVQDMDHENMFWYRQDPGLGLRLIYFSYDVKMKEKGDIPEGYSVSREKKERFSLILESASTNQTSMYLCASSPPLSTGGNEKLFFGSGTQLSVL.

The chain combines TRBV11-1 with TRBJ2-1; 11 nucleotides align to TRBD2. V was clipped by 3 bases and J by 2 bases; unmatched bases: 3. Germline V gives CDR1 SGHAT, CDR2 FQDESV (reference sequence). The CDR3 sequence is 16 residues long. CDR3 loop: CASSLTSGVPYNEQFF. Written as DNA, the CDR3 is TGTGCCAGCAGCTTGACTAGCGGGGTACCCTACAATGAGCAGTTCTTC.

This chain links TRBV9 with TRBJ2-5, with 7 bases aligning to TRBD2. CDR3 length: 17 amino acids. The germline V gene encodes CDR1 SGDLS and CDR2 YYNGEE. Losses at the gene ends were 0 bases for V and 1 base for J; bases not matched to a gene: 9. The CDR3 sequence is CASSVAGGHTIQETQYF. CDR3 nucleotide sequence: TGTGCCAGCAGCGTAGCGGGGGGTCATACAATCCAAGAGACCCAGTACTTC.

This chain joins TRBV4-2 and TRBJ2-5; no definite D call. Germline-derived CDR1 and CDR2 are LGHNA and YNFKEQ. The CDR3 consists of 15 residues. Trimming cost V 0 bases and J 3 bases, with 11 bases left between them. The DNA of the CDR3 is TGTGCCAGCAGCCAAGAGGTAGGCGGAAAAGAGACCCAGTACTTC. Protein product: CASSQEVGGKETQYF.

V gene TRBV5-6 combines with J gene TRBJ1-1; D possibly corresponds to TRBD1 (6 bases). The CDR3 has 13 residues. V was clipped by 0 bases and J by 7 bases, with 10 bases between them. Germline assignment: CDR1 SGHDT and CDR2 YYEEEE. The CDR3: CASSLGRGFEAFF. CDR3 nucleotide sequence: TGTGCCAGCAGCTTGGGCAGGGGATTTGAAGCTTTCTTT.

This clone was counted between two and nine times. This chain links TRBV21-1 with TRBJ2-7; the table names TRBD1, a call not compared with the DNA. TRBV21-1 is marked as a pseudogene. The CDR3 contains 15 residues. The CDR3 sequence is CASSKAHTGHYEQYF. The CDR3 DNA sequence: TGTGCCAGCAGCAAAGCTCATACGGGACACTACGAGCAGTACTTC.

Remarks on this clone: Other DNA sequences in the same sample also yield this CDR3. V usage is TRBV5-1 and J usage is TRBJ1-6; 10 bases agree with TRBD1. J was trimmed by 5 bases and V by 0 bases; bases with no gene match: 5. CDR1 and CDR2 from the germline V gene are SGHRS and YFSETQ. The CDR3 contains 17 residues. As DNA, the CDR3 is TGCGCCAGCAGCTTGGGATCGGGACAGGGGAATAATTCACCCCTCCACTTT. Its translation is CASSLGSGQGNNSPLHF.

The chain combines TRBV29-1 with TRBJ2-3, with 9 bases lining up with TRBD1. The CDR3 has 15 residues. The V gene end was trimmed by 3 bases and the J gene end by 5 bases; junction bases not matched to a gene: 9. The germline V gene has CDR1 SQVTM and CDR2 ANQGSEA. The CDR3 DNA reads as TGCAGCGTTGATCTCTGGGACAGGGACGGAGATACGCAGTATTTT. Residues: CSVDLWDRDGDTQYF.

This clone was counted a few times. The genes are TRBV5-1 and TRBJ2-5, with a tentative D call TRBD1 (6 bases). Germline V gene sequence: CDR1 SGHRS, CDR2 YFSETQ. V was cut by 4 bases and J by 4 bases, with 20 bases left in between. The CDR3 sequence is 16 residues long. The CDR3 loop is CASSPSQGVERETQYF. The CDR3 bases are TGCGCCAGCAGCCCCTCACAGGGTGTGGAGCGAGAGACCCAGTACTTC.

The gene calls are TRBV11-2 and TRBJ2-1, with D possibly TRBD1 on 6 matching bases. The CDR3 has 14 amino acids. Trimming removed 7 bases from V and 4 bases from J, with 14 bases in between. Germline loops: CDR1 SGHAT, CDR2 FQNNGV. This CDR3 reads CASTPLGAYNEQFF. The CDR3 nucleotides read TGTGCCAGCACTCCTCTGGGGGCGTACAATGAGCAGTTCTTC.

This rearrangement joins TRBV21-1 to TRBJ2-3; TRBD2, as called in the table, went unchecked against the DNA. TRBV21-1 has pseudogene status. The CDR3 loop spans 17 amino acids. Written as DNA, the CDR3 is TGTGCCAGCAGCAGTGGCGCCCGGCGGGGGAACACAGATACGCAGTATTTT. It encodes CASSSGARRGNTDTQYF.

This chain's CDR3 is CASSRDRSTSYEQYF. The CDR3 nucleotides are TGTGCCAGCAGCCGAGACAGATCCACGTCCTACGAGCAGTACTTC. The V call is TRBV2, the J call TRBJ2-7; tentative D call: TRBD1 (5 bases). Trimming removed 6 bases from V and 1 base from J, with 16 bases in between. The V gene's germline CDR1 is SNHLY and CDR2 FYNNEI. The CDR3 totals 15 residues. Drawing the rest from reference TRBV2 and TRBJ2-7, the complete variable domain is EPEVTQTPSHQVTQMGQEVILRCVPISNHLYFYWYRQILGQKVEFLVSFYNNEISEKSEIFDDQFSVERPDGSNFTLKIRSTKLEDSAMYFCASSRDRSTSYEQYFGPGTRLTVT.

The gene calls are TRBV7-9 and TRBJ1-3; a possible D gene is TRBD1 (6 bases). V lost 1 base, J lost 0 bases, and 13 bases lay in between. The CDR3 contains 17 residues. Germline-derived CDR1 and CDR2 are SEHNR and FQNEAQ (reference sequence). CDR3 loop: CASSLDQGMSSGNTIYF. DNA of the CDR3: TGTGCCAGCAGCTTAGACCAGGGGATGAGCTCTGGAAACACCATATATTTT. Full variable domain (missing parts from reference TRBV7-9 and TRBJ1-3): DTGVSQNPRHKITKRGQNVTFRCDPISEHNRLYWYRQTLGQGPEFLTYFQNEAQLEKSRLLSDRFSAERPKGSFSTLEIQRTEQGDSAMYLCASSLDQGMSSGNTIYFGEGSWLTVV.

The CDR3 coding sequence is TGTGCCAGCAGCTTGGGCGCGGGGCTAGCGGGGGGGAAGGTTGAGTTCTTC. It codes for CASSLGAGLAGGKVEFF. The rearrangement links TRBV7-3 to TRBJ2-1, with 12 bases that match TRBD2. This CDR3 has 17 residues. V shed 3 bases, J shed 14 bases, and the junction held 17 bases outside the gene matches. Germline CDR1 reads SGHTA; CDR2 reads FQGTGA.

Only a few counts were recorded for this clone. The chain uses TRBV2 and TRBJ2-7, with 9 positions matching TRBD2. Trimming took 6 bases from V and 6 from J; bases not matched to a gene: 12. The CDR3 consists of 15 residues. From germline, CDR1 is SNHLY and CDR2 FYNNEI. CDR3 nucleotides: TGTGCCAGCAGGCTCACCGGGACTAGCTCAGTCGAGCAGTACTTC. Its translation is CASRLTGTSSVEQYF.

This chain links TRBV5-6 with TRBJ2-3, with 7 bases lining up with TRBD1. Germline trimming cut 1 base from V and 4 bases from J; bases unmatched to any gene: 6. Germline-derived CDR1 and CDR2 are SGHDT and YYEEEE. This CDR3 has 15 residues. The CDR3 DNA is TGTGCCAGCAGCTTGACAGGGGCCGTCCCAGATACGCAGTATTTT. This sequence encodes CASSLTGAVPDTQYF. The full variable domain, with the rest looked up from reference TRBV5-6 and TRBJ2-3, is DAGVTQSPTHLIKTRGQQVTLRCSPKSGHDTVSWYQQALGQGPQFIFQYYEEEERQRGNFPDRFSGHQFPNYSSELNVNALLLGDSALYLCASSLTGAVPDTQYFGPGTRLTVL.

The table lists this clone with a count of one. This rearrangement joins TRBV6-5 to TRBJ2-7; weak D call: TRBD2 (5 bases). Germline lookup yields CDR1 MNHEY and CDR2 SVGAGI. V was pared by 2 bases and J by 4 bases, with 15 bases between. The CDR3 extends over 15 amino acids. The CDR3 nucleotides are TGTGCCAGCAGTTACGGGCAGCTTCCGGGATACGAGCAGTACTTC. It is translated as CASSYGQLPGYEQYF.

This clone was detected only a few times. The chain carries TRBV18 and TRBJ1-6; TRBD1 matches 7 bases. This CDR3 region has 15 residues. With V trimmed by 4 bases and J by 5 bases, 5 bases remained unmatched. CDR1 and CDR2 from the germline V gene are KGHSH and LQKENI. Here the CDR3 reads CASSLGQGDNSPLHF. CDR3 nucleotides: TGTGCCAGCTCACTCGGGCAGGGGGATAATTCACCCCTCCACTTT.

The chain uses TRBV15 and TRBJ1-2; maybe TRBD1 (5 bases). Germline V gives CDR1 LNHNV, CDR2 YYDKDF (reference sequence). V was pared by 1 base and J by 3 bases, with 12 bases between. This CDR3 contains 15 residues. In DNA, the CDR3 is TGTGCCACCAGCAGAGCCGTACAGGAGCACTATGGCTACACCTTC. Protein product: CATSRAVQEHYGYTF.

The V and J genes are TRBV7-2 and TRBJ1-3, with 8 nucleotides matching TRBD1. Germline V CDR1 and CDR2: SGHTA, FQGNSA. J gave up 4 bases and V 2 bases, and 10 bases lay outside the gene matches. CDR3 length: 17 amino acids. CDR3 residues: CASSLRTGGASGNTIYF. The CDR3 DNA reads TGTGCCAGCAGCTTAAGAACAGGGGGTGCGAGCGGAAACACCATATATTTT.

V is TRBV7-2 and J is TRBJ1-2, with D perhaps matching TRBD1 (6 bases). Germline loops: CDR1 SGHTA, CDR2 FQGNSA. V lost 5 bases and J lost 6, with 10 bases in between. The CDR3 is made up of 12 amino acids. This CDR3 is CASSVQGNGYTF. The DNA of the CDR3 is TGTGCCAGCAGCGTACAGGGAAATGGCTACACCTTC.

The V and J genes are TRBV4-2 and TRBJ2-7; 7 bases fit TRBD1. Germline loops: CDR1 LGHNA, CDR2 YNFKEQ. This CDR3 is 15 amino acids long. The J segment lost 7 bases and the V segment lost 6 bases, leaving 15 bases of the junction unmatched. Here the CDR3 reads CASRETGTDTGEQYF. In nucleotides, the CDR3 is TGTGCCAGCAGAGAGACCGGGACAGACACAGGGGAGCAGTACTTC.